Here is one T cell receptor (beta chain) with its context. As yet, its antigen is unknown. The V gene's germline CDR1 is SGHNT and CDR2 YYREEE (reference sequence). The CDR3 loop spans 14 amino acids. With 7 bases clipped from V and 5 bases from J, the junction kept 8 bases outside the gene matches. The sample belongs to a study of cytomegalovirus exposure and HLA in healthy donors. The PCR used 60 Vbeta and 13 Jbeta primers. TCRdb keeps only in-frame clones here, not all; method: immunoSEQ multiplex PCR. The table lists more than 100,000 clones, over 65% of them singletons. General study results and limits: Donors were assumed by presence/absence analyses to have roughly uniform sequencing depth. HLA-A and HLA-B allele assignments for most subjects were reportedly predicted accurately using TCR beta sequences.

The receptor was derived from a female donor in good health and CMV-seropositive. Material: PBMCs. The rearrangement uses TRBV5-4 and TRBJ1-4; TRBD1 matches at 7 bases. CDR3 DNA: TGTGCCAGCGGAATGGGCAGGGGGAATGAAAAACTGTTTTTT. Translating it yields CASGMGRGNEKLFF.